One sample yielded the 10 T cell receptor beta chains listed below, sequenced in a study of tumor-infiltrating lymphocytes in primary liver carcinoma. It was unsorted whole blood that yielded blood RNA, and germline DNA was also extracted. TCR beta cDNA was made from 500 ng total RNA with a constant-region primer. A slightly modified ARM-PCR protocol with three nested multiplex PCR rounds produced these TCR beta libraries. The first two PCR rounds, around 10 cycles each, used TRBV1-TRBV30 forward primers and a C-beta reverse primer. MiXCR was run by TCRdb on the multiplex PCR reads, yielding one entry per CDR3 protein. This table holds approximately 330,000 distinct CDR3 sequences, less than 75% found once. Source material: peripheral blood. Source of these receptors: a man in his forties or fifties with primary liver carcinoma and hepatitis B virus infection.

A word on this clonotype: This may be a read error: a much more frequent sequence differs by one nucleotide. The chain combines TRBV12-3 or TRBV12-4 with TRBJ2-3; TRBD2 might be the D (6 bases). The length of the CDR3 is 13 residues. The V end was cut by 3 bases, the J end by 11 bases, with 15 bases between. The DNA for the CDR3 is TGTGCCAGCAGTTTGTGGAGGGAAAATATGCAGTATTTT. This translates into CASSLWRENMQYF.

This clonotype turned up a few times. The chain recombines TRBV11-1 with TRBJ2-1; 8 positions match TRBD2. The junction had 7 bases not matched to a gene; V was cut back by 5 bases and J by 7 bases. CDR3 length: 14 amino acids. Germline loops: CDR1 SGHAT, CDR2 FQDESV (reference sequence). This CDR3 reads CASSPWTSRNEQFF. The DNA of the CDR3 is TGTGCCAGCAGCCCCTGGACTAGCAGAAATGAGCAGTTCTTC.

V is TRBV18 and J is TRBJ2-1; 9 nucleotides agree with TRBD2. The CDR3 spans 17 residues. Germline trimming cut 4 bases from V and 3 bases from J; bases unmatched to any gene: 10. Germline V gene sequence: CDR1 KGHSH, CDR2 LQKENI. DNA for the CDR3: TGTGCCAGCTCACTATCCTCGGGACTAGCTAGCTACAATGAGCAGTTCTTC. Its translation is CASSLSSGLASYNEQFF. Full variable domain (remainder filled in from reference TRBV18 and TRBJ2-1): NAGVMQNPRHLVRRRGQEARLRCSPMKGHSHVYWYRQLPEEGLKFMVYLQKENIIDESGMPKERFSAEFPKEGPSILRIQQVVRGDSAAYFCASSLSSGLASYNEQFFGPGTRLTVL.

Notes on this clonotype: At one of its ends the junction is not consistent with the germline gene, which may arise from a read error. V and J are TRBV11-2 and TRBJ2-5; D ambiguous. In germline, CDR1 is SGHAT, CDR2 FQNNGV. This CDR3 has 12 amino acids. CDR3 loop: CASSSAAETQYF. CDR3 DNA sequence: TGTGCCAGCAGCTCGGCAGCCGAGACCCAGTACTTT.

In regard to this clonotype: An end of the junction does not agree with germline; a read error may underlie this. The V and J genes are TRBV5-1 and TRBJ1-1; D is possibly TRBD1 (5 bases). CDR3 length: 15 residues. In germline, CDR1 is SGHRS, CDR2 YFSETQ. This chain's CDR3 is CASSLEAGIGTEPFF. The CDR3 coding sequence is TGCGCCAGCAGCCTAGAGGCGGGGATTGGGACTGAACCTTTCTTT. Supplemented by reference TRBV5-1 and TRBJ1-1, the full variable domain reads KAGVTQTPRYLIKTRGQQVTLSCSPISGHRSVSWYQQTPGQGLQFLFEYFSETQRNKGNFPGRFSGRQFSNSRSEMNVSTLELGDSALYLCASSLEAGIGTEPFFGQGTRLTVV.

This chain connects TRBV19 to TRBJ2-2; either TRBD1 or TRBD2 may supply D (5 bases each). CDR1 is LNHDA and CDR2 is SQIVND in the germline V gene (reference sequence). The V end lost 3 bases, the J end lost 4 bases, and 15 bases lay between the germline ends. The CDR3 extends over 16 amino acids. As DNA, the CDR3 is TGTGCCAGTAGTATTTTTCGGGGCGCGGGCACCGGGGAGCTGTTTTTT. It is translated as CASSIFRGAGTGELFF.

The table lists this clonotype with a count of one. This sequence joins TRBV11-3 and TRBJ2-3; TRBD2 is a possible D gene (5 bases). The CDR3 runs 19 residues. Germline loops: CDR1 SGHNT, CDR2 YENEEA. The V end lost 1 base, the J end lost 3 bases, and 23 bases lay between the germline ends. The CDR3 loop is CASSLGLSSWSRDTDTQYF. The CDR3 bases are TGTGCCAGCAGCTTAGGGTTGTCTAGCTGGAGTCGGGATACAGATACGCAGTATTTT.

To note about this clonotype: A junction end diverges from the germline sequence, so it may reflect a read error. The chain joins TRBV6-5 to TRBJ2-7; D is uncertain. The CDR3 is 11 residues long. The V gene's germline CDR1 is MNHEY and CDR2 SVGAGI. The CDR3 reads CANSDFYEQYF. The CDR3 region has the DNA TGTGCCAACAGTGACTTCTACGAGCAGTACTTC.

The chain couples TRBV7-9 to TRBJ2-1; unclear D gene. The germline V gene has CDR1 SEHNR and CDR2 FQNEAQ (reference sequence). V was clipped by 5 bases and J by 14 bases, with 16 bases between them. The CDR3 spans 12 residues. The CDR3 DNA is TGTGCCAGCAGCCTAAACGGTCACACGGAGTTCTTC. This sequence encodes CASSLNGHTEFF.

This clonotype was counted at least ten times. The J gene is TRBJ2-2, the V gene TRBV5-5; tentatively, D is TRBD1 (6 bases). This CDR3 spans 16 amino acids. V was pared by 2 bases and J by 0 bases, with 11 bases between. CDR1 is SGHKS and CDR2 is YYEKEE in the germline V gene (reference sequence). The CDR3 loop is CASSLRGSANTGELFF. CDR3 sequence (DNA): TGTGCCAGCAGCTTAAGGGGGAGCGCGAACACCGGGGAGCTGTTTTTT.